These 32 T cell receptor beta chains originate from one sample sequenced in a study of STAT5B mutations in CD4+ large granular lymphocyte leukemia (dated by TCRdb to about 2022). The library relied on the immunoSEQ multiplex PCR assay. TCRdb holds this immuneACCESS table with in-frame rearrangements only. Some clones are missing; in checked studies, unresolved V genes explain under half, and the rest has no known cause. This sample gives around 35,000 clones in total; about 85% of them show up just once. Approximately 3.5% of the sample is in the top ten clones. The source material was CD4+ T cells from blood buffy coats. The origin of the receptors is a human donor in good health.

The V and J genes are TRBV5-1 and TRBJ2-7, with D possibly called TRBD1 or TRBD2 (5 bases each). Per the germline V gene, CDR1 is SGHRS and CDR2 is YFSETQ. The germline V and J ends were trimmed by 7 bases and 4 bases, with 15 bases remaining between them. The CDR3 runs to 13 residues. The CDR3 DNA is TGCGCCAGCGCTCTCGGGACGGCTTACGAGCAGTACTTC. Its translation: CASALGTAYEQYF.

The CDR3 coding sequence is TGTGCCAGCAGTTTAGTGAACACTGAAGCTTTCTTT. The encoded protein is CASSLVNTEAFF. The chain joins TRBV28 to TRBJ1-1; D not resolved. The germline gives CDR1 MDHEN, CDR2 SYDVKM. The CDR3 has 12 amino acids. V lost 2 bases, J lost 0 bases, and 1 base lay in between.

The V call is TRBV18, the J call TRBJ2-1, with a tentative D call TRBD1 (5 bases). The CDR3 runs 12 residues. Looked up from germline, CDR1 is KGHSH and CDR2 is LQKENI. The V end lost 6 bases, the J end lost 10 bases, and 13 bases lay between the germline ends. DNA of the CDR3: TGTGCCAGCTCCCCCAGGGCTGAGGAGCAGTTCTTC. Translated, it gives CASSPRAEEQFF.

The genes are TRBV5-1 and TRBJ2-4; a weak D match, TRBD1 (6 bases). This CDR3 contains 17 residues. The germline V gene has CDR1 SGHRS and CDR2 YFSETQ. V gave up 4 bases and J gave up 0 bases, with 17 bases separating them. The CDR3 here is CASSPRRDTLAKNIQYF. CDR3 coding DNA: TGCGCCAGCAGCCCCCGCCGGGACACGCTAGCCAAAAACATTCAGTACTTC.

The chain uses TRBV28 and TRBJ1-5, with 9 bases lining up with TRBD1. The CDR3 length is 15 residues. Germline CDR1 MDHEN, CDR2 SYDVKM. V lost 2 bases and J lost 3; bases outside the gene matches: 2. The CDR3, as DNA: TGTGCCAGCAGTTTAGGGACAGGGTTCAATCAGCCCCAGCATTTT. Amino acids: CASSLGTGFNQPQHF.

This clone was observed a few times. This rearrangement joins TRBV5-1 to TRBJ2-7; the match to TRBD1 covers 10 bases. Germline CDR1 reads SGHRS; CDR2 reads YFSETQ. The J segment lost 6 bases and the V segment lost 6 bases, leaving 9 bases of the junction unmatched. This CDR3 is built from 14 residues. CDR3 DNA sequence: TGCGCCAGCACCACCGGGACAGGGGTGGGCGAGCAGTACTTC. Translating it yields CASTTGTGVGEQYF.

The chain couples TRBV6-1 to TRBJ1-5; possibly TRBD1 for D (5 bases). The CDR3 length is 13 residues. Germline CDR1 and CDR2: MNHNS and SASEGT. V was cut by 4 bases and J by 8 bases, with 12 bases left in between. CDR3 DNA sequence: TGTGCCAGCAGTGTCAGGGAGGCAGAGCCCCAGCATTTT. Encoded protein: CASSVREAEPQHF.

This rearrangement joins TRBV7-8 to TRBJ2-7; D ambiguous. The CDR3 runs to 16 residues. In germline, CDR1 is SGHVS, CDR2 FQNEAQ. Trimming stripped 5 bases from V and 10 bases from J, with 27 bases between. The CDR3 reads CASSPLIPDGRERQYF. CDR3 nucleotide sequence: TGTGCCAGCAGCCCTTTAATTCCGGACGGAAGAGAGAGACAGTACTTC. Based on the CDR3 plus reference TRBV7-8 and TRBJ2-7, the full variable domain is GAGVSQSPRYKVAKRGQDVALRCDPISGHVSLFWYQQALGQGPEFLTYFQNEAQLDKSGLPSDRFFAERPEGSVSTLKIQRTQQEDSAVYLCASSPLIPDGRERQYFGPGTRLTVT.

This clone was picked up a small number of times. V usage is TRBV28 and J usage is TRBJ2-2, with D perhaps TRBD2 (5 bases). CDR1 and CDR2 from the germline V gene are MDHEN and SYDVKM. The CDR3 totals 15 residues. V was pared by 2 bases and J by 1 base, with 8 bases between. The CDR3 sequence: CASSLGLMNTGELFF. The CDR3 nucleotides read TGTGCCAGCAGTTTAGGACTGATGAACACCGGGGAGCTGTTTTTT.

J is TRBJ2-2 and V is TRBV7-8; TRBD1 or TRBD2 may be the D gene (5 bases each). Germline V gene data show CDR1 as SGHVS and CDR2 as FQNEAQ. The CDR3 has 13 amino acids. Trimming cost V 1 base and J 8 bases, with 8 bases left between them. The CDR3 reads CASSLERGGELFF. The CDR3 region has the DNA TGTGCCAGCAGCTTAGAGAGGGGTGGGGAGCTGTTTTTT.

This clone appeared a single time. The chain is built from TRBV4-3 and TRBJ2-5; 9 bases match TRBD1. Germline assignment: CDR1 LGHNA and CDR2 YSLEER. This CDR3 is 13 amino acids long. With V trimmed by 2 bases and J by 11 bases, 6 bases remained unmatched. The CDR3 sequence: CASSQKTGGEQYF. CDR3 nucleotide sequence: TGCGCCAGCAGCCAAAAGACAGGGGGTGAGCAGTACTTC.

V usage is TRBV2 and J usage is TRBJ2-1, with 12 bases identical to TRBD2. The length of the CDR3 is 15 residues. The germline V gene encodes CDR1 SNHLY and CDR2 FYNNEI. V lost 6 bases to trimming and J lost 7 bases; unmatched junction nucleotides: 7. CDR3 DNA: TGTGCCAGCAGGGCACTAGCGGGGGGCTGGAATGAGCAGTTCTTC. It is translated as CASRALAGGWNEQFF.

This clone appeared a single time. A junction boundary mismatches the germline segment, possibly from a read error. The V and J genes are TRBV25-1 and TRBJ2-7; TRBD2 agrees at 11 bases. Germline lookup yields CDR1 MGHDK and CDR2 SYGVNS. This CDR3 is built from 15 residues. The CDR3: CASSESGLAGYEQYF. In DNA form, the CDR3 reads TGTGCCAGCAGCGAATCCGGACTAGCGGGCTACGAGCAGTACTTC.

The chain uses TRBV5-1 and TRBJ1-6, with a weak D call TRBD1 (5 bases). CDR1 is SGHRS, CDR2 YFSETQ, per germline. V lost 0 bases, J lost 8 bases, and 12 bases lay in between. The CDR3 sequence is 15 residues long. The CDR3 DNA reads as TGCGCCAGCAGCTTGGAGCCGGGGGGGTATTCACCCCTCCACTTT. Its protein product is CASSLEPGGYSPLHF.

The chain employs TRBV7-8 and TRBJ1-2; D is possibly TRBD1 (5 bases). In germline, CDR1 is SGHVS, CDR2 FQNEAQ. This CDR3 is built from 14 residues. Trimming cost V 3 bases and J 4 bases, with 12 bases left between them. In DNA form, the CDR3 reads TGTGCCAGCAGCTTGGGGGGGGGAGGCTATGGCTACACCTTC. This sequence encodes CASSLGGGGYGYTF.

The CDR3 reads CASSQDFRVNQPQHF. CDR3 nucleotide sequence: TGTGCCAGCAGCCAAGATTTCAGGGTTAATCAGCCCCAGCATTTT. The gene calls are TRBV4-2 and TRBJ1-5; maybe TRBD1 (5 bases). The CDR3 sequence is 15 residues long. Germline CDR1 reads LGHNA; CDR2 reads YNFKEQ. V lost 0 bases and J lost 4, with 10 bases in between.

The V call is TRBV28, the J call TRBJ1-3, with TRBD1 identical over 8 bases. The CDR3 runs 14 residues. Germline loops: CDR1 MDHEN, CDR2 SYDVKM. V dropped 9 bases and J dropped 2; count of bases not matched to a gene: 6. CDR3 in DNA: TGTGCCAGTACCGAACAGGGGGCTGGAAACACCATATATTTT. Its protein product is CASTEQGAGNTIYF.

The chain carries TRBV7-2 and TRBJ2-3; D ambiguous. Trimming stripped 2 bases from V and 4 bases from J, with 4 bases between. The CDR3 totals 12 residues. The germline V gene has CDR1 SGHTA and CDR2 FQGNSA. The CDR3 region has the DNA TGTGCCAGCAGCTTAATGGCAGATACGCAGTATTTT. Protein: CASSLMADTQYF.

CDR3 region: CASSPRTGWGETQYF. The DNA for the CDR3 is TGCGCCAGCAGCCCGCGGACAGGGTGGGGGGAGACCCAGTACTTC. The chain employs TRBV5-1 and TRBJ2-5; TRBD1 matches 8 bases. V lost 4 bases and J lost 5; bases outside the gene matches: 10. The CDR3 consists of 15 residues. Germline V gene data show CDR1 as SGHRS and CDR2 as YFSETQ.

A word on this clone: Other DNA sequences in this sample translate to the same CDR3. The J gene is TRBJ2-3, the V gene TRBV18; D unresolved. The CDR3 contains 13 residues. V was cut by 2 bases and J by 3 bases, with 6 bases left in between. Per germline, CDR1 KGHSH and CDR2 LQKENI. CDR3: CASSPGRTDTQYF. CDR3 nucleotide sequence: TGTGCCAGCTCACCAGGTAGAACAGATACGCAGTATTTT. Variable domain in full (rest from reference TRBV18 and TRBJ2-3): NAGVMQNPRHLVRRRGQEARLRCSPMKGHSHVYWYRQLPEEGLKFMVYLQKENIIDESGMPKERFSAEFPKEGPSILRIQQVVRGDSAAYFCASSPGRTDTQYFGPGTRLTVL.

This clone was detected only once. The rearrangement links TRBV5-6 to TRBJ2-7; TRBD2 matches at 8 bases. This CDR3 comprises 14 residues. The V and J ends lost 0 bases and 4 bases, in that order; junction bases with no gene match: 3. Germline V lookup: CDR1 SGHDT, CDR2 YYEEEE. In nucleotides, the CDR3 is TGTGCCAGCAGCTTGGGACTAGCGATATACGAGCAGTACTTC. This translates into CASSLGLAIYEQYF.

The rearrangement uses TRBV28 and TRBJ1-5, with D possibly matching TRBD1 (6 bases). V lost 5 bases and J 5 bases, leaving 19 bases between the germline ends. Germline V gives CDR1 MDHEN, CDR2 SYDVKM. This CDR3 comprises 16 residues. The CDR3 DNA sequence: TGTGCCAGCAGTATTCCCGGGACACGGGGGGATCAGCCCCAGCATTTT. As protein: CASSIPGTRGDQPQHF.

This clone was observed once. The chain is built from TRBV4-3 and TRBJ1-4; 7 bases are shared with TRBD1. The V gene's germline CDR1 is LGHNA and CDR2 YSLEER. V trimming: 3 bases; J trimming: 4 bases; junction bases outside the gene matches: 11. This CDR3 has 17 amino acids. The CDR3 protein is CASSQYGGGTVNEKLFF. The DNA of the CDR3 is TGCGCCAGCAGCCAGTATGGGGGAGGGACAGTTAATGAAAAACTGTTTTTT.

This chain uses TRBV29-1 with TRBJ1-4; D remains unclear. Germline V gene lookup returns CDR1 SQVTM and CDR2 ANQGSEA. This CDR3 contains 13 residues. V was clipped by 6 bases and J by 8 bases, with 16 bases between them. Here the CDR3 reads CSVLGPLGEKLFF. The DNA for the CDR3 is TGCAGCGTCCTGGGCCCCCTCGGCGAAAAACTGTTTTTT.

The rearrangement joins TRBV5-4 to TRBJ1-3; D gene unclear. Trimming removed 0 bases at V and 0 bases at J, with 4 bases between. The length of the CDR3 is 14 residues. Germline loops: CDR1 SGHNT, CDR2 YYREEE (reference sequence). In DNA, the CDR3 is TGTGCCAGCAGCTTGGACAGCTCTGGAAACACCATATATTTT. Amino acids: CASSLDSSGNTIYF.

In nucleotides, the CDR3 is TGTGCCAGCAGCTTAGCACGGACTAGCGGGAGCAATGAGCAGTTCTTC. It yields the protein CASSLARTSGSNEQFF. The chain recombines TRBV7-2 with TRBJ2-1; the match to TRBD2 covers 13 bases. Germline CDR1 SGHTA, CDR2 FQGNSA. The CDR3 consists of 16 residues. V shed 0 bases, J shed 6 bases, and the junction held 2 bases outside the gene matches.

V usage is TRBV4-3 and J usage is TRBJ2-2, with D unresolved. The V and J ends lost 3 bases and 4 bases respectively, with 12 bases between them. Germline V gene lookup returns CDR1 LGHNA and CDR2 YSLEER. The CDR3 runs to 15 residues. In nucleotides, the CDR3 is TGCGCCAGCAGCCAGGATCAGCAAGGCACCGGGGAGCTGTTTTTT. Residues: CASSQDQQGTGELFF.

V gene TRBV5-1 combines with J gene TRBJ2-6, with D perhaps matching TRBD1 or TRBD2 (5 bases each). The CDR3 has 16 amino acids. Germline V gene lookup returns CDR1 SGHRS and CDR2 YFSETQ. The V end lost 2 bases, the J end lost 4 bases, and 13 bases lay between the germline ends. CDR3 in DNA: TGCGCCAGCAGCTTCGGGACGTCGGCAGGGGCCAACGTCCTGACTTTC. Protein product: CASSFGTSAGANVLTF. Supplemented by reference TRBV5-1 and TRBJ2-6, the full variable domain reads KAGVTQTPRYLIKTRGQQVTLSCSPISGHRSVSWYQQTPGQGLQFLFEYFSETQRNKGNFPGRFSGRQFSNSRSEMNVSTLELGDSALYLCASSFGTSAGANVLTFGAGSRLTVL.

The rearrangement joins TRBV4-1 to TRBJ2-2; no definite D call. Germline loops: CDR1 MGHRA, CDR2 YSYEKL. There are 14 residues in the CDR3. V gave up 6 bases and J gave up 1 base, with 9 bases separating them. The CDR3, as DNA: TGCGCCAGCAGGGGCGGCGAGAACACCGGGGAGCTGTTTTTT. This translates into CASRGGENTGELFF.

The J gene is TRBJ2-3, the V gene TRBV27; D is possibly TRBD1 or TRBD2 (5 bases each). The CDR3 extends over 14 amino acids. V gave up 6 bases and J gave up 3 bases, with 13 bases separating them. Per the germline V gene, CDR1 is MNHEY and CDR2 is SMNVEV (reference sequence). The CDR3: CASRPRGGTDTQYF. The CDR3 coding sequence is TGTGCCAGCAGACCGAGGGGTGGGACAGATACGCAGTATTTT.

The J gene is TRBJ1-1, the V gene TRBV7-9, with 7 bases matching TRBD1. With 5 bases clipped from V and 1 base from J, the junction kept 13 bases outside the gene matches. Germline values: CDR1 SEHNR, CDR2 FQNEAQ (reference sequence). CDR3 length: 17 residues. The CDR3 protein is CASSPLPRGLGNTEAFF. CDR3 DNA: TGTGCCAGCAGCCCGCTCCCCAGGGGGTTGGGGAACACTGAAGCTTTCTTT.

In its sample, this clone was seen a few times. This chain connects TRBV2 to TRBJ1-3; D unresolved. Deletions cut 4 bases from V and 0 bases from J, with 13 bases between. CDR1 is SNHLY and CDR2 is FYNNEI in the germline V gene. The CDR3 has 16 amino acids. The CDR3 region has the DNA TGTGCCAGCAGTGTTTCGGCAGCCAACTCTGGAAACACCATATATTTT. It specifies CASSVSAANSGNTIYF.